This is a list of T cell receptor beta chains from one sample in a study of CD8 T cells in ankylosing spondylitis. TCRdb reprocessed the 5' RACE reads via MiXCR and lists one record per CDR3 protein. This repertoire shows about 200,000 distinct CDR3 sequences, about 13% found once; its top ten account for 15% to 20%. The source material was blood, either unsorted or a sorted T cell fraction (not recorded which). These receptors were taken from a male donor with ankylosing spondylitis or in good health (not recorded which). Each CDR3 is given with its conserved first and last residue. A D gene is named only where the DNA matches it firmly. Clone size is stated in some rows and not others, as once, few, many or a class when expanded.

few NA TRBJ2-5 TRBV13 TGTGCCAGCAGCTCCTTGGGGGACCAAGAGACCCAGTACTTC CASSSLGDQETQYF
many NA TRBJ2-3 TRBV4-1 TGCGCCAGCAGCGGCTTGGACCAATATTACACAGATACGCAGTATTTT CASSGLDQYYTDTQYF
few TRBD1 TRBJ2-3 TRBV7-8 TGTGCCAGCACTCTAATGACAGGGGCCGTCACAGATACGCAGTATTTT CASTLMTGAVTDTQYF
NA TRBD1 TRBJ1-5 TRBV20-1 TGCAGTGCTAGAGATCGAGGGGGCCCTGTTTCGTCCCAGCATTTT CSARDRGGPVSSQHF
NA NA TRBJ1-5 TRBV7-9 TGTGCCAGCAGCTTAGCGCAGGGACAGCCCCAGCATTTT CASSLAQGQPQHF
few TRBD2 TRBJ2-7 TRBV7-9 TGTGCCAGCAGCTTAGAATCCGGGACTAGTTACGAGCAGTACTTC CASSLESGTSYEQYF
NA NA TRBJ1-5 TRBV15 TGTGCCACCAGCACCTGGGACGGGAACAATCAGCCCCAGCATTTT CATSTWDGNNQPQHF
many NA TRBJ1-1 TRBV27 TGTGCCAGCAGCCCTCTGGGTGGAAGAACTGAAGCTTTCTTT CASSPLGGRTEAFF
NA TRBD2 TRBJ2-5 TRBV9 TGTGCCAGCAGCGTAGAAGGGACTAGGGCAGAGACCCAGTACTTC CASSVEGTRAETQYF
few NA TRBJ2-2 TRBV5-1 TGCGCCAGCAGCTTGGAACTGAGCCTTCGGTTTACCGGGGAGCTGTTTTTT CASSLELSLRFTGELFF
few TRBD1 TRBJ2-7 TRBV3-1 TGTGCCAGCAGCCAAGATTTACCCCGGGACAGCCACGAGCAGTACTTC CASSQDLPRDSHEQYF
many NA TRBJ2-3 TRBV6-4 TGTGCCAGCTCCCCGACCCTGGGGGGTGAGGGCGCAGATACGCAGTATTTT CASSPTLGGEGADTQYF
NA NA TRBJ2-7 TRBV6-5 TGTGCCAGCAGTTACTCCGGGGGACCCTACGAGCAGTACTTC CASSYSGGPYEQYF
few NA TRBJ1-4 TRBV7-8 TGTGCCAGCAGCTTCCAGGGGTCAGGTGAAAAACTGTTTTTT CASSFQGSGEKLFF
many NA TRBJ2-7 TRBV12-3/TRBV12-4 TGTGCCAGCAGTTTAGCGGGCCCCTTGGAAGAGCAGTACTTC CASSLAGPLEEQYF
few TRBD2 TRBJ2-3 TRBV6-2/TRBV6-3 TGTGCCAGCAGTTACTTGACTAGCGGTTTGGATACGCAGTATTTT CASSYLTSGLDTQYF
many NA TRBJ2-1 TRBV12-3/TRBV12-4 TGTGCCAGCAGTCCTCAGGGGAGCTCCTACAATGAGCAGTTCTTC CASSPQGSSYNEQFF
few NA TRBJ1-1 TRBV6-1 TGTGCCAGCACCCAGTTAGAAATGAACACTGAAGCTTTCTTT CASTQLEMNTEAFF
NA NA TRBJ2-4 TRBV20-1 TGCAGTGCTAGAGGAGGGGCCACGTGGAACATTCAGTACTTC CSARGGATWNIQYF
few TRBD1 TRBJ1-2 TRBV7-2 TGTGCCAGCAGCCTGACCAGGACAGGGAACTATGGCTACACCTTC CASSLTRTGNYGYTF
NA TRBD2 TRBJ2-1 TRBV12-3/TRBV12-4 TGTGCCAGCAGTTTAACTAGCGGGAAGGAGAATGAGCAGTTCTTC CASSLTSGKENEQFF
few TRBD1 TRBJ2-7 TRBV7-9 TGTGCCAGCAGCCCCGAAGGGACAGCCTTTTACGAGCAGTACTTC CASSPEGTAFYEQYF
NA NA TRBJ1-1 TRBV12-3/TRBV12-4 TGTGCCAGCAGTTTAGCGCCGCGGAACACTGAAGCTTTCTTT CASSLAPRNTEAFF
few TRBD2 TRBJ2-1 TRBV9 TGTGCCAGCAGCCCCCGGGGAGCGGGAACCGATGAGCAGTTCTTC CASSPRGAGTDEQFF
few NA TRBJ2-1 TRBV12-3/TRBV12-4 TGTGCCAGCAGCCCGGTAAGCGGGCGGTACAATGAGCAGTTCTTC CASSPVSGRYNEQFF
NA NA TRBJ2-5 TRBV29-1 TGCAGCGGCGGCGGGTTACACGAAGAGACCCAGTACTTC CSGGGLHEETQYF